This TCR beta chain was recorded in a study of CD4+ T cells in melanoma. Study results and limitations: Reportedly, melanoma neoantigen-specific CD4+ T cells showed varied differentiation states. A reported correlation linked neoantigen-specific CD4+ T cells to CD8+, macrophage and B cell function.

Generated by immunoSEQ multiplex PCR, the TCRdb table keeps only in-frame clones and is missing some. The sample consists of 20,000 or so clones, about three quarters of them appearing once. A note on this clone: Its antigen is currently unknown.

The sequence came from a human donor with melanoma.

CDR3: CASSPMSSYNEQFF. CDR3 nucleotide sequence: TGTGCCAGCAGCCCTATGAGCTCCTACAATGAGCAGTTCTTC. The J gene is TRBJ2-1, the V gene TRBV7-8; D ambiguous. The CDR3 loop spans 14 amino acids. Trimming removed 5 bases at V and 0 bases at J, with 8 bases between. Germline assignment: CDR1 SGHVS and CDR2 FQNEAQ.